The following is a T cell receptor beta chain sequence with its context. This specimen belongs to a study of blood T cell repertoires in COVID-19. Method: immunoSEQ multiplex PCR; TCRdb's copy keeps in-frame clones and lacks some. Of approximately 440,000 clones listed, around 90% are singletons. V was shortened by 3 bases and J by 0 bases, with 8 bases between the two germline ends. This CDR3 comprises 15 residues. CDR1 SEHNR and CDR2 FQNEAQ come from the germline V gene (reference sequence). The receptor was derived from a man aged 18-30 years who had recovered from COVID-19. The chain joins TRBV7-9 to TRBJ2-2, with D perhaps TRBD2 (5 bases). Sequencing was performed on PBMCs or T cells enriched from blood (not recorded which). CDR3 in amino acids: CASSFAGTNTGELFF. The CDR3 DNA reads as TGTGCCAGCAGCTTTGCGGGCACGAACACCGGGGAGCTGTTTTTT.